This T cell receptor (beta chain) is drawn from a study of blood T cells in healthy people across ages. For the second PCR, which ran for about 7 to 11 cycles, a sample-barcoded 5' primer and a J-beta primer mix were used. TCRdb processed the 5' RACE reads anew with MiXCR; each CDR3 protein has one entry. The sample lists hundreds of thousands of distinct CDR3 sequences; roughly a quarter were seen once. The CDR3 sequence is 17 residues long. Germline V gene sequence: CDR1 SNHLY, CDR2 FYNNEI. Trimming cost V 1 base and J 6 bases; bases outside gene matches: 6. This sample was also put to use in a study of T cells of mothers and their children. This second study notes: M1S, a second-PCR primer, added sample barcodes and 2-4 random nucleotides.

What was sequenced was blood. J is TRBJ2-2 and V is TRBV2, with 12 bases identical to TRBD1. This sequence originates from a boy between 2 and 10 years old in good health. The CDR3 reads CASSEGWDRGRPGELFF. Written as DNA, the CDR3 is TGTGCCAGCAGTGAAGGGTGGGACAGGGGGCGCCCCGGGGAGCTGTTTTTT.